Listed here are 2 T cell receptor beta chains from one sample, sequenced in a study of T cell responses to AZD1222 COVID-19 vaccine. Repertoires were generated with immunoSEQ multiplex PCR, while TCRdb's copy carries only in-frame clones and drops some. The sample holds tens of thousands of clones, 75% to 90% seen once. This material consisted of peripheral blood, taken 28 days after the second AZD1222 dose. These receptors were obtained from an adult who received the AZD1222 COVID-19 vaccine.

V usage is TRBV28 and J usage is TRBJ2-7; D call uncertain. Germline V gene data show CDR1 as MDHEN and CDR2 as SYDVKM. The CDR3 has 12 amino acids. V shed 3 bases and J shed 6 bases, with 9 bases lying between them. CDR3 amino acids: CASSFLASEQYF. The DNA for the CDR3 is TGTGCCAGCAGTTTTCTGGCCTCCGAGCAGTACTTC.

As to this clone: The sample holds other DNA sequences that translate to the same CDR3. V is TRBV25-1 and J is TRBJ1-6; D uncertain. Germline V CDR1 and CDR2: MGHDK, SYGVNS. Between the trimmed V and J ends, which lost 7 bases and 7 bases, there was a span of 11 bases. The length of the CDR3 is 13 residues. CDR3 in amino acids: CASTLGPNSPLHF. The DNA for the CDR3 is TGTGCCAGCACCTTGGGCCCGAATTCACCCCTCCACTTT.